The TCR beta chain under discussion was sequenced for a study of blood T cell repertoires in COVID-19. Across the study: PBMCs, B-cell-depleted T cells, or T cells were the source of the cDNA or gDNA that made up the material.

The repertoire was sequenced with immunoSEQ multiplex PCR; TCRdb's copy has only in-frame clones and lacks some. Here the sample spans 140,000 or so clones, about nine tenths being singletons. Membership in each cohort depended on participant-reported clinical history. The V gene lost 1 base and the J gene lost 3 bases, with 4 bases spanning the gap. There are 12 residues in the CDR3. Per germline, CDR1 SGHDN and CDR2 FVKESK. The sequence was collected from a man aged 55 to 70 who had recovered from COVID-19. The chain recombines TRBV14 with TRBJ2-7; D remains ambiguous. Sequenced: PBMCs or T cells enriched from blood (not recorded which). As DNA, the CDR3 is TGTGCCAGCAGCCAAGGACTCTACGAGCAGTACTTC. Translated: CASSQGLYEQYF.